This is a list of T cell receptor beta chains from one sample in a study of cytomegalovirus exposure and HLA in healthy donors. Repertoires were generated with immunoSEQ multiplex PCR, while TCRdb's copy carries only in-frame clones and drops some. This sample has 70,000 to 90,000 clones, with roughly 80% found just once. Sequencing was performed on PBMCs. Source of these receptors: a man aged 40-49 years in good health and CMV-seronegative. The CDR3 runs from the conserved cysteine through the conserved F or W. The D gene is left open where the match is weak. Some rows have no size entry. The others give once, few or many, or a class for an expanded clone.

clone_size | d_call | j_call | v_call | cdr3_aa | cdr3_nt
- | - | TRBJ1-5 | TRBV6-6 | CASSYLGTGGNQPQHF | TGTGCCAGCAGTTACCTCGGTACGGGTGGCAATCAGCCCCAGCATTTT
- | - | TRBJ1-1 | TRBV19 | CASSMRGQDTEAFF | TGTGCCAGTAGTATGAGAGGGCAGGACACTGAAGCTTTCTTT
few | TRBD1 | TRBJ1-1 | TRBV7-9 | CASSPQGATNTEAFF | TGTGCCAGCAGTCCTCAGGGGGCGACGAACACTGAAGCTTTCTTT
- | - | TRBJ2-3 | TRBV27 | CARLHSTDTQYF | TGTGCCAGACTCCATAGCACAGATACGCAGTATTTT
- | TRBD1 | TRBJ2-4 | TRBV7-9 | CASSRPGTGNIQYF | TGTGCCAGCAGTCGTCCCGGGACAGGGAACATTCAGTACTTC
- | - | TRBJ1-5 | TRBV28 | CASSLEGQPQHF | TGTGCCAGCAGTTTAGAGGGTCAGCCCCAGCATTTT
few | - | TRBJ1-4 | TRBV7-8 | CASSSTGQATNEKLFF | TGTGCCAGCAGCTCGACAGGCCAAGCAACTAATGAAAAACTGTTTTTT
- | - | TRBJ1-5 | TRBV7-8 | CASSLWDTTTSNQPQHF | TGTGCCAGCAGCTTATGGGACACAACCACCAGCAATCAGCCCCAGCATTTT
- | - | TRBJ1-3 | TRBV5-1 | CASSLASQFSGNTIYF | TGCGCCAGCAGCTTGGCCTCACAATTCTCTGGAAACACCATATATTTT
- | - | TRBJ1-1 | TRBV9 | CASSPGRDSRGTEAFF | TGTGCCAGCAGCCCCGGTCGGGACTCTCGAGGGACTGAAGCTTTCTTT
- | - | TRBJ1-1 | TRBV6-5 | CASSYREHRETFF | TGTGCCAGCAGTTACAGGGAGCACCGTGAAACTTTCTTT
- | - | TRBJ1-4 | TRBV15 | CATSREGDALEKLFF | TGTGCCACCAGCAGAGAGGGAGACGCTCTGGAAAAACTGTTTTTT
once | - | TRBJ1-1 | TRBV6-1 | CASSEAGRDTEAFF | TGTGCCAGCAGTGAGGCGGGGAGGGACACTGAAGCTTTCTTT
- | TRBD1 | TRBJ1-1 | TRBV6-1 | CASSSEGQENTEAFF | TGTGCCAGCAGTTCCGAAGGACAGGAGAACACTGAAGCTTTCTTT
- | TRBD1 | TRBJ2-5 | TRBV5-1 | CASSLVRTGMYQETQYF | TGCGCCAGCAGCTTGGTTAGGACAGGGATGTACCAAGAGACCCAGTACTTC
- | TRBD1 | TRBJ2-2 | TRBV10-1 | CASSELGQGELFF | TGCGCCAGCAGTGAGTTGGGACAGGGGGAGCTGTTTTTT
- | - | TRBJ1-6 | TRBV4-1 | CASSQAPNNSPLHF | TGCGCCAGCAGCCAGGCACCAAATAATTCACCCCTCCACTTT
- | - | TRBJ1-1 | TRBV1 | CTSSQDLQRNTEAFF | TGCACCAGCAGCCAAGATCTACAGAGGAACACTGAAGCTTTCTTT
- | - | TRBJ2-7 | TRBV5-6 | CASSLSPQASTRQYF | TGTGCCAGCAGCTTGTCTCCGCAGGCTTCTACGAGGCAGTACTTC
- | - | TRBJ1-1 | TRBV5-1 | CASSQPGQNTEAFF | TGCGCCAGCAGCCAGCCGGGACAGAACACTGAAGCTTTCTTT
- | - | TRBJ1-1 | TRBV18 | CASSPFQENTEAFF | TGTGCCAGCTCACCATTTCAGGAGAACACTGAAGCTTTCTTT
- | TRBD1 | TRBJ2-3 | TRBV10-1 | CASSDRGTGQGPDTQYF | TGCGCCAGCAGTGACAGGGGAACGGGACAGGGCCCAGATACGCAGTATTTT
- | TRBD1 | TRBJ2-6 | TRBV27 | CASSREGQGFSGANVLTF | TGTGCCAGCAGTCGAGAGGGACAGGGTTTCTCTGGGGCCAACGTCCTGACTTTC
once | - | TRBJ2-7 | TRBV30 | CAWMRRSSPPYEQYF | TGTGCCTGGATGAGGCGGAGTTCTCCTCCCTACGAGCAGTACTTC
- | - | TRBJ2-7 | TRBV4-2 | CASSPRLDSVTGEQYF | TGTGCCAGCAGCCCCAGGTTGGACAGTGTTACAGGGGAGCAGTACTTC
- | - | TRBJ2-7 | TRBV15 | CATSMMGLESEQYF | TGTGCCACCAGCATGATGGGACTCGAAAGCGAGCAGTACTTC
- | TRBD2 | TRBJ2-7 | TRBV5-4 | CASTLAGGNYEQYF | TGTGCCAGCACCCTAGCGGGAGGGAACTACGAGCAGTACTTC
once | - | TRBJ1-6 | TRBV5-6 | CASSYSIRDTSNNNSPLHF | TGTGCCAGCAGTTACTCAATACGGGACACCTCAAACAATAATTCACCCCTCCACTTT
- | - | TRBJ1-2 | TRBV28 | CASSSGQYRGYTF | TGTGCCAGCAGTTCCGGACAGTATCGGGGCTACACCTTC
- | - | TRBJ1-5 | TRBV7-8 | CASSLRGLNQPQHF | TGTGCCAGCAGCCTGCGGGGGCTAAATCAGCCCCAGCATTTT
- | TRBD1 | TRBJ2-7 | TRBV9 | CASSTLRGQDEQYF | TGTGCCAGCAGCACCCTAAGGGGGCAGGACGAGCAGTACTTC
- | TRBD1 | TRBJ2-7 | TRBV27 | CASSLWTGEKQYF | TGTGCCAGCAGTTTGTGGACAGGGGAAAAACAGTACTTC
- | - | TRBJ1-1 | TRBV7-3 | CASSLGSNTEAFF | TGTGCCAGCAGCCTCGGGTCTAACACTGAAGCTTTCTTT
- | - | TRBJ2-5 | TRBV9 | CASSVVAEETQYF | TGTGCCAGCAGCGTAGTAGCGGAAGAGACCCAGTACTTC
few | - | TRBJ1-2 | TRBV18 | CASSPLPTGNGYTF | TGTGCCAGCTCCCCCTTGCCCACAGGGAATGGCTACACCTTC
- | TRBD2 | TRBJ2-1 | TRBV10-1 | CASSASWSSGYNEQFF | TGCGCCAGCAGCGCGAGTTGGTCTAGCGGATACAATGAGCAGTTCTTC
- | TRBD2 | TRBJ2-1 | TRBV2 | CASSELWGGSSYNEQFF | TGTGCCAGCAGTGAACTCTGGGGCGGGAGCTCCTACAATGAGCAGTTCTTC
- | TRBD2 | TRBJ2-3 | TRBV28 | CASYTSGRPDTQYF | TGTGCCAGCTATACTAGCGGGAGGCCCGATACGCAGTATTTT
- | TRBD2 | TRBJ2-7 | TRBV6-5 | CASSTGTSGAYEQYF | TGTGCCAGCAGTACCGGGACTAGCGGGGCCTACGAGCAGTACTTC
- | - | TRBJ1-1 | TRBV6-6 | CASSLMGDRLGAEAFF | TGTGCCAGCAGTTTGATGGGTGACAGGCTCGGGGCAGAAGCTTTCTTT
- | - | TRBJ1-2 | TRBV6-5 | CASNTGGGRVGGYTF | TGTGCCAGCAACACCGGGGGGGGCAGGGTGGGTGGCTACACCTTC
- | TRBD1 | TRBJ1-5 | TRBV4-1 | CASSQESGQGNQPQHF | TGCGCCAGCAGCCAAGAATCAGGACAGGGTAATCAGCCCCAGCATTTT
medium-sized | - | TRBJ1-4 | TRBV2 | CASRAREVNEKLFF | TGTGCCAGCAGGGCCAGGGAGGTTAATGAAAAACTGTTTTTT
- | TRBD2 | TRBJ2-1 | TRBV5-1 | CASSLRGFLAGDNEQFF | TGCGCCAGCAGCTTGCGAGGCTTCCTAGCGGGAGACAATGAGCAGTTCTTC
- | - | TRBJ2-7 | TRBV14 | CASSQDLQSQYF | TGTGCCAGCAGCCAAGATCTCCAGTCGCAGTACTTC